The subject of this entry is one TCR beta chain. The antigen is undetermined. The record originates from a study of OX40 agonist ivuxolimab in advanced cancers. Findings and caveats of the study: Normalized T-cell clonal expansion was also low in a subset of nonresponders.

Clones were sequenced by immunoSEQ multiplex PCR, and TCRdb holds only the in-frame ones, with some missing. Seen here are about 12,000 clones, roughly three quarters observed once, and the top ten hold 11% to 15%. Germline V CDR1 and CDR2: SGDLS, YYNGEE. The CDR3 length is 15 residues. The J segment lost 4 bases and the V segment lost 4 bases, leaving 10 bases of the junction unmatched. Sequenced here: CD4+ or CD8+ T cells sorted from blood, sampled in a trial of the OX40 agonist ivuxolimab. This TCR derives from an adult with an advanced solid tumor such as melanoma, head and neck, liver or kidney cancer. The chain links TRBV9 to TRBJ1-2; 7 bases are shared with TRBD1. The CDR3 here is CASSPRTGGGYGYTF. DNA of the CDR3: TGTGCCAGCAGCCCTCGGACAGGAGGTGGCTATGGCTACACCTTC.